This note documents a single TCR beta chain sequence. This sample is part of a study of blood T cell repertoires in COVID-19. Unmatched junction bases numbered 2, after V lost 0 bases and J lost 2 bases. Germline values: CDR1 MRHNA, CDR2 SNTAGT. The CDR3 extends over 16 amino acids. TCRdb's copy holds only in-frame clones and misses some; the assay was immunoSEQ multiplex PCR. The sample shows a few hundred thousand clones, around 80% of them seen only once. This chain uses TRBV6-4 with TRBJ2-1; TRBD2 matches at 9 bases. The TCR comes from a woman aged 50 to 60 with acute or convalescent COVID-19. Sequenced: peripheral blood. The CDR3 spells CASSDSPSGAYNEQFF. CDR3 sequence (DNA): TGTGCCAGCAGTGACTCGCCTAGCGGGGCCTACAATGAGCAGTTCTTC.